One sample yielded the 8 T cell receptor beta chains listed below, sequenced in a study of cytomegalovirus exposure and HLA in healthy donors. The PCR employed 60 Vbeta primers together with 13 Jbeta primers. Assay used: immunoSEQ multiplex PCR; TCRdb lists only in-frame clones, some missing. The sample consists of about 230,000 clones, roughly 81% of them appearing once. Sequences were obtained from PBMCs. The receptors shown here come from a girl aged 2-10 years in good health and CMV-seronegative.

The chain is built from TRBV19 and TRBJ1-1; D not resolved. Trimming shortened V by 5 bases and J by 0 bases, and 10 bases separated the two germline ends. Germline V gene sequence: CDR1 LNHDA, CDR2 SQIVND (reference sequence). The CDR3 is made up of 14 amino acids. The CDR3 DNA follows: TGTGCCAGTAGTGCGGTCGGGGTGAACACTGAAGCTTTCTTT. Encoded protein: CASSAVGVNTEAFF.

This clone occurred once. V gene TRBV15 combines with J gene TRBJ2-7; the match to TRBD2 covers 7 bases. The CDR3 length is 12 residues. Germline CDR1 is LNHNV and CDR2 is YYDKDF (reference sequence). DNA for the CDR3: TGTGCTTCGGGGGGATTCTCCTACGAGCAGTACTTC. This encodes CASGGFSYEQYF.

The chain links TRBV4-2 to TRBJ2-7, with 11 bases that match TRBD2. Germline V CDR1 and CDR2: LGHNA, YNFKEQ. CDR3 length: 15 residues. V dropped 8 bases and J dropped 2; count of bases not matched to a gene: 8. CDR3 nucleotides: TGTGCCAGCGGGAATAGCGGGGGGGAACCCTACGAGCAGTACTTC. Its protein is CASGNSGGEPYEQYF.

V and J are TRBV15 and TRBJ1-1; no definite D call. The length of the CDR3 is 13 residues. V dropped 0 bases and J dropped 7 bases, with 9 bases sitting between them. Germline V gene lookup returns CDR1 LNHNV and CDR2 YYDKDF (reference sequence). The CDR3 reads CATSRDLAIEAFF. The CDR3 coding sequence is TGTGCCACCAGCAGAGATCTGGCCATTGAAGCTTTCTTT.

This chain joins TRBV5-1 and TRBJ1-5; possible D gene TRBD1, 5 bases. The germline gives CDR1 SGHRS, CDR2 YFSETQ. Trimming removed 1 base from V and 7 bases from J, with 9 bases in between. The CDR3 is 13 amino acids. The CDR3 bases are TGCGCCAGCAGCTTGCAGGGAGGGCAGCCCCAGCATTTT. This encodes CASSLQGGQPQHF.

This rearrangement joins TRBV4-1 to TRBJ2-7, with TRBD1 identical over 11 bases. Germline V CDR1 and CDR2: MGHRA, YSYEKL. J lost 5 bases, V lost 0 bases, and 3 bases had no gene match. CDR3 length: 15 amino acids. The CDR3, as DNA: TGCGCCAGCAGCCAAGAGGGACAGGGGGTCGACGAGCAGTACTTC. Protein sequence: CASSQEGQGVDEQYF.

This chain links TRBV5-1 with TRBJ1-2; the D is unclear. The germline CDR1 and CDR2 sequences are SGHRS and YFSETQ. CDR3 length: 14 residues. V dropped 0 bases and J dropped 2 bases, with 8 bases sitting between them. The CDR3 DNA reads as TGCGCCAGCAGCTTGGTCGGCAGGAACTATGGCTACACCTTC. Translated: CASSLVGRNYGYTF.

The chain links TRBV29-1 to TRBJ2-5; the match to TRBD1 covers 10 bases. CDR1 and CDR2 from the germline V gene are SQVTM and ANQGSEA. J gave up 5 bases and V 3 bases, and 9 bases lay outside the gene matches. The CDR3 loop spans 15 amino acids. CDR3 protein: CSVDDGTGARETQYF. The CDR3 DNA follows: TGCAGCGTTGATGACGGGACAGGGGCACGGGAGACCCAGTACTTC. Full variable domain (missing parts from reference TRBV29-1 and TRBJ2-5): SAVISQKPSRDICQRGTSLTIQCQVDSQVTMMFWYRQQPGQSLTLIATANQGSEATYESGFVIDKFPISRPNLTFSTLTVSNMSPEDSSIYLCSVDDGTGARETQYFGPGTRLLVL.